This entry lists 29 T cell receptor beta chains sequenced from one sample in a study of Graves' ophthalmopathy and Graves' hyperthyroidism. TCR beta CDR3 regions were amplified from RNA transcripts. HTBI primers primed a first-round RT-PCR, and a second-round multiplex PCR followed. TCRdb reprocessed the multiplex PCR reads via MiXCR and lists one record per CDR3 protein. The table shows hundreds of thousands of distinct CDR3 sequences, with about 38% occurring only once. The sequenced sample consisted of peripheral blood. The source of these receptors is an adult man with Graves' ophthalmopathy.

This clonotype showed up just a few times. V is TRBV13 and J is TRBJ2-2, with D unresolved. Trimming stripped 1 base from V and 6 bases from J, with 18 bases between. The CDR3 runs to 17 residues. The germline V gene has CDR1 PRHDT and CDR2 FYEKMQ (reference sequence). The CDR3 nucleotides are TGTGCCAGCAGCTTAGTAGGAGACCCCCTTGTGTCCGGGGAGCTGTTTTTT. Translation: CASSLVGDPLVSGELFF. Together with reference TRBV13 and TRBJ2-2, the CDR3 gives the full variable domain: AAGVIQSPRHLIKEKRETATLKCYPIPRHDTVYWYQQGPGQDPQFLISFYEKMQSDKGSIPDRFSAQQFSDYHSELNMSSLELGDSALYFCASSLVGDPLVSGELFFGEGSRLTVL.

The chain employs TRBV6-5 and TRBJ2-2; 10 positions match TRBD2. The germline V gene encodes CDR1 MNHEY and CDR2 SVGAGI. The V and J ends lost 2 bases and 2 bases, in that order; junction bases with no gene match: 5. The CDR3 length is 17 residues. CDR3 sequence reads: CASSYRPSGGNTGELFF. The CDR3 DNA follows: TGTGCCAGCAGTTACCGGCCTAGCGGGGGTAACACCGGGGAGCTGTTTTTT.

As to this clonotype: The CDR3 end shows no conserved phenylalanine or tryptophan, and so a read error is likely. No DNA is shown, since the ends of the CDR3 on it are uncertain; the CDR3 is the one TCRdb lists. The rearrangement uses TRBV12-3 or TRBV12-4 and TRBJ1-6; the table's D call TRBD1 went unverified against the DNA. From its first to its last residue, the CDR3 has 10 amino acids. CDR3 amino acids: CASRGDSTNY.

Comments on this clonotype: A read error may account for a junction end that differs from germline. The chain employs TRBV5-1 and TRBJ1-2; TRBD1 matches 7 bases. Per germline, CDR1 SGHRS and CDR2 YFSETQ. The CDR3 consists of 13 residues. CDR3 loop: CVSSLGDSYGYTF. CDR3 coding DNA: TGCGTCAGCAGCTTGGGGGACAGCTATGGCTACACCTTC.

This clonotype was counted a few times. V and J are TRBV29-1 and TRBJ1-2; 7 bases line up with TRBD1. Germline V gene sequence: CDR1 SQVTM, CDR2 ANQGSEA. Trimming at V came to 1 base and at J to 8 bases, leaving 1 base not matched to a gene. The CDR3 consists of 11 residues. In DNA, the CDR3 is TGCAGCGTTGAAGGACAGGGCGGCTACACCTTC. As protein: CSVEGQGGYTF.

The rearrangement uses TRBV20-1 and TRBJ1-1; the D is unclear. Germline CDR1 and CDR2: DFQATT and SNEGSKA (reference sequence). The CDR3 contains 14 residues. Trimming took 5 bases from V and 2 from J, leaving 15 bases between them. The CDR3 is CSAPLEVANTEAFF. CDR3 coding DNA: TGCAGTGCTCCCCTTGAAGTCGCCAACACTGAAGCTTTCTTT.

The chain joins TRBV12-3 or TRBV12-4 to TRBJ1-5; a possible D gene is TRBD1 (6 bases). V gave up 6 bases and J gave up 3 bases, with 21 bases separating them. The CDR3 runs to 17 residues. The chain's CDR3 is CASSVRGRGGVNQPQHF. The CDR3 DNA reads TGTGCCAGCAGCGTGAGGGGTAGGGGGGGCGTCAATCAGCCCCAGCATTTT.

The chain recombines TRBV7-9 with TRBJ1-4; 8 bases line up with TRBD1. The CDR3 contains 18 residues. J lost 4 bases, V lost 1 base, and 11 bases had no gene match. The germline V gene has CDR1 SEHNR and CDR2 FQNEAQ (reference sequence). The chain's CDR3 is CASSLVLARGQINEKLFF. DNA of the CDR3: TGTGCCAGCAGCTTAGTCCTCGCCAGGGGGCAGATTAATGAAAAACTGTTTTTT.

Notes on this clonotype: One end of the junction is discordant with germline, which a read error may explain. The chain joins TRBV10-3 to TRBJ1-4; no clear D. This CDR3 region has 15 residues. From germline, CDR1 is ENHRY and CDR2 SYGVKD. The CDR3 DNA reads TGTGCCAGCAGTTACTCTCCGTTTGGGTATGAAAAACTGTTTTTT. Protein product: CASSYSPFGYEKLFF.

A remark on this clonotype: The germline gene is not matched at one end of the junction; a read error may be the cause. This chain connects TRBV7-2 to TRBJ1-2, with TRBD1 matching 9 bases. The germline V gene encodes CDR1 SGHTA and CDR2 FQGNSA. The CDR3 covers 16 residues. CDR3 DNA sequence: TGCGCCAGCAGCCAAGTTACAGGGGGCTTGAACTATGGCTACACCTTC. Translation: CASSQVTGGLNYGYTF.

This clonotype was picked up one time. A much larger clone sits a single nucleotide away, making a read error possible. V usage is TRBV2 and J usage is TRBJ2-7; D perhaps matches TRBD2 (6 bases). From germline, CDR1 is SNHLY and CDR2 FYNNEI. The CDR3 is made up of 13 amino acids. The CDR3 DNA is TGTGCCAGCAATATCCGGGGGATCTACGAGCAGTGCTTC. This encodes CASNIRGIYEQCF. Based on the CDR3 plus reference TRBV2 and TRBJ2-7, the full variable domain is EPEVTQTPSHQVTQMGQEVILRCVPISNHLYFYWYRQILGQKVEFLVSFYNNEISEKSEIFDDQFSVERPDGSNFTLKIRSTKLEDSAMYFCASNIRGIYEQCFGPGTRLTVT.

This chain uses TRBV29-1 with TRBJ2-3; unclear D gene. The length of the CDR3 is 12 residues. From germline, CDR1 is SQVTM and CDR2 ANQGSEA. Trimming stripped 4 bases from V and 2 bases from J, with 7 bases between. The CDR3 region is CSVGGITDTQYF. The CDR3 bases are TGCAGCGTTGGGGGAATCACAGATACGCAGTATTTT.

The CDR3 DNA sequence: TGTGCCACCAGCAGCGTTGAAAGGGGACTTTATGGCTACACCTTC. Amino acids: CATSSVERGLYGYTF. The rearrangement links TRBV15 to TRBJ1-2; weak D call: TRBD1 (5 bases). The CDR3 sequence is 15 residues long. Trimming left V 3 bases short and J 5 bases short, with 16 bases between. Germline-derived CDR1 and CDR2 are LNHNV and YYDKDF (reference sequence).

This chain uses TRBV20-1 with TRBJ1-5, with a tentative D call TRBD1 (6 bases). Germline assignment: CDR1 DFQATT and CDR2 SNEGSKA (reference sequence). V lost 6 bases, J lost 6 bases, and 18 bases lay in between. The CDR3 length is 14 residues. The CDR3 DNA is TGCAGTGCCCGCTCGGGGGCGTTGGGTCAGCCCCAGCATTTT. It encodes CSARSGALGQPQHF.

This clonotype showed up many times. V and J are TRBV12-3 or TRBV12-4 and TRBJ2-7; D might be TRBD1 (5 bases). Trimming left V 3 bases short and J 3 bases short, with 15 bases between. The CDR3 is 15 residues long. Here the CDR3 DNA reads TGTGCCAGCAGTTTTAGAGGCAGGGCGGACTACGAGCAGTACTTC. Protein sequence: CASSFRGRADYEQYF.

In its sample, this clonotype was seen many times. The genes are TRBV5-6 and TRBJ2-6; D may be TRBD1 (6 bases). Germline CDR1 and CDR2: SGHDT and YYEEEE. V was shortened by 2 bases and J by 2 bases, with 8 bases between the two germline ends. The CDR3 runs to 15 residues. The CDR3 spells CASSFEGAGANVLTF. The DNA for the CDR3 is TGTGCCAGCAGCTTCGAGGGGGCTGGGGCCAACGTCCTGACTTTC.

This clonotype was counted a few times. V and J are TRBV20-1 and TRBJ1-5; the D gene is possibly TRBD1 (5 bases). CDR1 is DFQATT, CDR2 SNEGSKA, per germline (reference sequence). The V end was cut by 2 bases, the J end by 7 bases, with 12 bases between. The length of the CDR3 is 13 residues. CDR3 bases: TGCAGTGCTAGACCAGGGACGGGGCAGCCCCAGCATTTT. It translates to CSARPGTGQPQHF.

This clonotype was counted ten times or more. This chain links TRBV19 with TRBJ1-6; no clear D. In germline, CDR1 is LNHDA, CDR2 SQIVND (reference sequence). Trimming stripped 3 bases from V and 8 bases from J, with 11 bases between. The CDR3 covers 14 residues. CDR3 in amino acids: CASSISAYDSPLHF. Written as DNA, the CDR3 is TGTGCCAGTAGTATTTCTGCCTACGATTCACCCCTCCACTTT.

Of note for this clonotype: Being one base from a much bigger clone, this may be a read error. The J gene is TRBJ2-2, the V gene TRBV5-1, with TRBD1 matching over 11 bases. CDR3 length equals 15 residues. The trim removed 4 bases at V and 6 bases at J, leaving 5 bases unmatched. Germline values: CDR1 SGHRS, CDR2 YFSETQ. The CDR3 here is CASSPGTGGSGELFF. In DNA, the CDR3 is TGCGCCAGCAGCCCCGGGACAGGGGGGTCCGGGGAGCTGTTTTTT.

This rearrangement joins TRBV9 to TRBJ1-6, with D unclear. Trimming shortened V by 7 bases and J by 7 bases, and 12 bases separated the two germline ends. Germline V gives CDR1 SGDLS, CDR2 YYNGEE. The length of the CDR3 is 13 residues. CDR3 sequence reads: CASSGAENSPLHF. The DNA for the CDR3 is TGTGCCAGCTCAGGCGCAGAGAATTCACCCCTCCACTTT. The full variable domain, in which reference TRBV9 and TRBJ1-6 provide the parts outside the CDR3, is DSGVTQTPKHLITATGQRVTLRCSPRSGDLSVYWYQQSLDQGLQFLIQYYNGEERAKGNILERFSAQQFPDLHSELNLSSLELGDSALYFCASSGAENSPLHFGNGTRLTVT.

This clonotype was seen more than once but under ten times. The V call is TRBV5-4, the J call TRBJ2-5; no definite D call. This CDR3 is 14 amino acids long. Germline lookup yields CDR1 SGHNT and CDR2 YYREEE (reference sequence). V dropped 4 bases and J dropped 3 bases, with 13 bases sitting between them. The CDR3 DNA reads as TGTGCCAGCAGCGACCCCAGGACCAAAGAGACCCAGTACTTC. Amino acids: CASSDPRTKETQYF.

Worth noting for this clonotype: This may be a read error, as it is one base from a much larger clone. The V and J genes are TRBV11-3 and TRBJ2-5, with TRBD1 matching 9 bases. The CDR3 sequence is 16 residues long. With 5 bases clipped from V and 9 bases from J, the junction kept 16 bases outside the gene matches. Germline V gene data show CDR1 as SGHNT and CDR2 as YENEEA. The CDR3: CASSLQPGQGSEAQYF. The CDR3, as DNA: TGTGCCAGCAGCCTACAGCCGGGACAGGGCTCCGAGGCCCAGTACTTC.

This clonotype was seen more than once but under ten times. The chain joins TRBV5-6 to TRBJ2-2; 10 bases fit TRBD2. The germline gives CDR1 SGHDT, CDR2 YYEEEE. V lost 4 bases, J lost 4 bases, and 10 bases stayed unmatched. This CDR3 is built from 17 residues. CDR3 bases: TGTGCCAGCAGCCACTTTAGCGGGAGGACCCTCACCGGGGAGCTGTTTTTT. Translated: CASSHFSGRTLTGELFF.

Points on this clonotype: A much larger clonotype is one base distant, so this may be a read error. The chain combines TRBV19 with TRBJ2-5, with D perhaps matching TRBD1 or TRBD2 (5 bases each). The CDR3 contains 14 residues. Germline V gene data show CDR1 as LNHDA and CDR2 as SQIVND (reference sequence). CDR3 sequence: CASSSSMRGEAQYF. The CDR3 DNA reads TGTGCCAGTAGTTCCTCCATGAGGGGAGAGGCCCAGTACTTC.

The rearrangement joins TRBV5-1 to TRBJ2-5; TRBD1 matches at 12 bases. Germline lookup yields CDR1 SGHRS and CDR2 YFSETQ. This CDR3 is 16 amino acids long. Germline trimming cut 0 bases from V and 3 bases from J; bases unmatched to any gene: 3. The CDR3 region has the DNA TGCGCCAGCAGCTTGGGGGGACAGGGGGCTGAAGAGACCCAGTACTTC. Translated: CASSLGGQGAEETQYF.

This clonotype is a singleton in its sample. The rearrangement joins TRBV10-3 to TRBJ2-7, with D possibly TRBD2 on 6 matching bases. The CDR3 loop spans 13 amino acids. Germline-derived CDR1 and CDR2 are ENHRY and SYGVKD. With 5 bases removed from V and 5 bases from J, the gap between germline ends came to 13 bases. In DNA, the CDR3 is TGTGCCATCAGTTCACCCGGGGGTCACGAGCAGTACTTC. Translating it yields CAISSPGGHEQYF.

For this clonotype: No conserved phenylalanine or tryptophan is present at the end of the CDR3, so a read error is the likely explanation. The CDR3 sequence is CASSSGQHYGYTL. CDR3 DNA sequence: TGTGCCAGCAGTTCGGGACAGCACTATGGCTACACCCTC. V and J are TRBV6-5 and TRBJ1-2; 7 bases are shared with TRBD1. Looked up from germline, CDR1 is MNHEY and CDR2 is SVGAGI. The V segment lost 4 bases and the J segment 3 bases; nucleotides outside the gene matches: 2. This CDR3 has 13 amino acids.

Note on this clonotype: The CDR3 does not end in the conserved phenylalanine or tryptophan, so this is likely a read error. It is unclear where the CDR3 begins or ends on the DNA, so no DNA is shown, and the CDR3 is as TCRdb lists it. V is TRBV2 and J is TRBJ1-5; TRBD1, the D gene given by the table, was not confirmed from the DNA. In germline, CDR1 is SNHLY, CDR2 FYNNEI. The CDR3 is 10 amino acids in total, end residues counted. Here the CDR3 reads CASSVRDRGV.

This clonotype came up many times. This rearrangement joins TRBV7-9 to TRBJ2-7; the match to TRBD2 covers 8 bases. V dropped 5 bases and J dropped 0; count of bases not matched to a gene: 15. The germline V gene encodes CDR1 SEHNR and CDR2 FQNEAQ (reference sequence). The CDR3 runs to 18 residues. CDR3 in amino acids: CASSPRVSSGLSSYEQYF. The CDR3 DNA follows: TGTGCCAGCAGCCCGAGGGTGTCTAGCGGGCTTAGCTCCTACGAGCAGTACTTC.